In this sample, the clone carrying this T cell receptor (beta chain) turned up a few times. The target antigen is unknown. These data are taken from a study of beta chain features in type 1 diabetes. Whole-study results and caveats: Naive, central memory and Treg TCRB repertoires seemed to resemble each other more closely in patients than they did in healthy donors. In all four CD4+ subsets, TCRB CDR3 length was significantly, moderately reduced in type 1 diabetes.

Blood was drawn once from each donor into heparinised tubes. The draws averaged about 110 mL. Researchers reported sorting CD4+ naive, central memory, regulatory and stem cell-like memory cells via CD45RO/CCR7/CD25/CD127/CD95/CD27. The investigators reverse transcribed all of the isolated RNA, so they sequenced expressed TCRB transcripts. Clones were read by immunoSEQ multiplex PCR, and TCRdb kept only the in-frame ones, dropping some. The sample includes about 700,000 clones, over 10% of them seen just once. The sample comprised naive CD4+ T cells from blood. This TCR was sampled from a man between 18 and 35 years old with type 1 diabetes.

The CDR3 region is CASSSPTLIVETQYF. As DNA, the CDR3 is TGTGCCAGCTCATCCCCTACCTTGATCGTAGAGACCCAGTACTTC. This chain links TRBV18 with TRBJ2-5; D gene uncertain. Germline lookup yields CDR1 KGHSH and CDR2 LQKENI. The V gene lost 5 bases and the J gene lost 4 bases, with 17 bases spanning the gap. The CDR3 covers 15 residues.